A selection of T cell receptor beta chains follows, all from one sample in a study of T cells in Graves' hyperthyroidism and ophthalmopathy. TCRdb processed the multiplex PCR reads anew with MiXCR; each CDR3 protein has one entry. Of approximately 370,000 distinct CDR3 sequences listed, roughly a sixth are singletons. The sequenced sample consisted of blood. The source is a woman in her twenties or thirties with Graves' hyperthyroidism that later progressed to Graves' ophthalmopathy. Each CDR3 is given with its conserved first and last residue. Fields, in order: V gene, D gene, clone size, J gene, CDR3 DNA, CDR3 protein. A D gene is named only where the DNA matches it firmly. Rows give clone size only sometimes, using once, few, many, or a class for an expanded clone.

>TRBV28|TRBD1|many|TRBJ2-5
TGTGCCAGCAGCCACACCATGGATCCGGGACAGCAAGAGACCCAGTACTTC
CASSHTMDPGQQETQYF
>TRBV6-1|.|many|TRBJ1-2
TGTGCCAGCAGGGACGGCTATCAGGGGATGACGGTCGGCTACACCTTC
CASRDGYQGMTVGYTF
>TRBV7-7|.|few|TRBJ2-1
TGTGCTAGCAGCTTAGGAGTTGGTCGGGTAGGGACCGAGCAGTTCTTC
CASSLGVGRVGTEQFF
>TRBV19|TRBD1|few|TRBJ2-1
TGTGCCAGCACCGTGACAGGGTCGGGCAATGAGCAGTTCTTC
CASTVTGSGNEQFF
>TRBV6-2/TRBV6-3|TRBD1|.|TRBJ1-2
TGTGCCAGCAGTAATTCGACAGGGGAAGGCTACACCTTC
CASSNSTGEGYTF
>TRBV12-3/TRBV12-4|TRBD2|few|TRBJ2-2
TGTGCCAGCAGTCCAGGGACTATTAACACCGGGGAGCTGTTTTTT
CASSPGTINTGELFF
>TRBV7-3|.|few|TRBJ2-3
TGTGCCAGCAGCTTAACGTCAGGACGATGCACAGATACGCAGTATTTT
CASSLTSGRCTDTQYF
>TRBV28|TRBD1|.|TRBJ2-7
TGTGCCAGCAGTTTCTGGGACAGGGGTTCGTACGAGCAGTACTTC
CASSFWDRGSYEQYF
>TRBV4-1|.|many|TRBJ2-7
TGCGCCAGCAGCCAGACGCGTGGCAGGGCTCCCTACGAGCAGTACTTC
CASSQTRGRAPYEQYF
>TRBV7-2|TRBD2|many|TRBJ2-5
TGTGCCAGCAGCTTAACGGGACTAGCGGGGGGGCCCTTGGAAGAGACCCAGTACTTC
CASSLTGLAGGPLEETQYF
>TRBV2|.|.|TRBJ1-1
TGTGCCAGCACCATACGTGGGGTAGACACTGAAGCTTTCTTT
CASTIRGVDTEAFF
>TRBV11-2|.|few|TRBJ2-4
TGTGCCAGCAGCCCCAACAGGGATATTGGGGGGGACATTCAGTACTTC
CASSPNRDIGGDIQYF
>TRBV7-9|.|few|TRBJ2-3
TGTGCCAGCAGCTTAAGCCAGGGGCAGTATTTT
CASSLSQGQYF
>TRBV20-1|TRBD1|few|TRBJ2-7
TGCAGTGCTACCAAGGACAGGGCCGACGAGCAGTACTTC
CSATKDRADEQYF
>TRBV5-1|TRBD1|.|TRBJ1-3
TGTGCCAGCAGCGTAGGAGACAGGGGAAGCTCTGGAAACACCATATATTTT
CASSVGDRGSSGNTIYF
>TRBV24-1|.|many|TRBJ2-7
TGTGCCACCAGTGATGGCTTCCGCGAGCAGTACTTC
CATSDGFREQYF
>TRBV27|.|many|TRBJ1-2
TGTGCCAGCAGTTTAACACGGAGGGGGGGGTACTCTGGCTACACCTTC
CASSLTRRGGYSGYTF
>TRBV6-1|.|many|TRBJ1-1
TGTGCCAGCAGTGAATTATGGCAGGAGCTTGAAGCTTTCTTT
CASSELWQELEAFF
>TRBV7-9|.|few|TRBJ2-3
TGTGCCAGCAGCTTGGACGGGCAGCCCACAGATACGCAGTATTTT
CASSLDGQPTDTQYF
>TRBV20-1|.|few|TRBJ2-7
TGCAGTGCTAGTGGTCGTCCGGGGGCCGCTTACGAGCAGTACTTC
CSASGRPGAAYEQYF
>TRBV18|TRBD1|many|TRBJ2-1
TGTGCCAGCTCACCAAGGACAGGTAGTAATGAGCAGTTCTTC
CASSPRTGSNEQFF
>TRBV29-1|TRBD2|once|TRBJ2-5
TGCAGCACATGGGGTTTGTCTAGCGGACAAGAGACCCAGTACTTC
CSTWGLSSGQETQYF
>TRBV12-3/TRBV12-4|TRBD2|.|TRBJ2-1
TGTGCCAGCAGTTGGGCGGGAGGGATGTCAAATGAGCAGTTCTTC
CASSWAGGMSNEQFF
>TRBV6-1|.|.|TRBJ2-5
TGTGCCAGTCAGGGCGTAGAGACCCAGTACTTC
CASQGVETQYF
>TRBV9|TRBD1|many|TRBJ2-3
TGTGCCAGCAGCGTAGAGGGACAGTCAACAGATACGCAGTATTTT
CASSVEGQSTDTQYF
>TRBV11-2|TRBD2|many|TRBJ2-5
TGTGCCAGCAGCTTAGATCGCGTGGCGGGAGTAGCAGAGACCCAGTACTTC
CASSLDRVAGVAETQYF
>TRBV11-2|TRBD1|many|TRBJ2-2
TGTGCCAGCAGCTTATTACCTCGACAGGGGAACACCGGGGAGCTGTTTTTT
CASSLLPRQGNTGELFF
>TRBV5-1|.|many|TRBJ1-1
TGCGCCAGCAGCTTTCTTACGGGGAACACTGAAGCTTTCTTT
CASSFLTGNTEAFF
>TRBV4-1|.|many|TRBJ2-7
TGCGCCAGCAGCCTCCTCGACGGGATCTACGAGCAGTACTTC
CASSLLDGIYEQYF
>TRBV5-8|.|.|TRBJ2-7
TGTGCCAGCAGCTTGGTATCGGGCCCCGGGCAGGAGCAGTACTTC
CASSLVSGPGQEQYF
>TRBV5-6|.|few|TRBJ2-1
TGTGCCAGCAGCTTGGCTCGGGCAGGGCCAACCTACAATGAGCAGTTCTTC
CASSLARAGPTYNEQFF
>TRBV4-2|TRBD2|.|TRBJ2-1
TGTGCCAGCAGCCACCTGGCGGGAGGCTCCTACAATGAGCAGTTCTTC
CASSHLAGGSYNEQFF
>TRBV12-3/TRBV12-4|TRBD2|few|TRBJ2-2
TGTGCCAGCAGCGCTATGGGGACTAGGCCCGGGGAGCTGTTTTTT
CASSAMGTRPGELFF
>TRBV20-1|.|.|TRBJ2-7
TGCAGTGCTAGAGACCGGGACTCCTTATTCGACGAGCAGTACTTC
CSARDRDSLFDEQYF
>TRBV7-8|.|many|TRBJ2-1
TGTGCCAGCAGCTATGAGGGGGGAGCCTTGTACAATGAGCAGTTCTTC
CASSYEGGALYNEQFF
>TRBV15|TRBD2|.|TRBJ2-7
TGTGCCACCAGCAGAGAGGGACTAGCGGTATCCTACGAGCAGTACTTC
CATSREGLAVSYEQYF
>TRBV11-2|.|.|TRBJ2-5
TGTGCCAGCAGCTTCGGGGTGACAACTCAAGAGACCCAGTACTTC
CASSFGVTTQETQYF
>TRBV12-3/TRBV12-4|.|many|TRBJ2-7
TGTGCCAGCAGTTTAGATTTCAGTGGGGCATACGAGCAGTACTTC
CASSLDFSGAYEQYF
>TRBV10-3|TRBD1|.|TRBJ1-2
TGTGCCATCAGTGACTCCGGGACAGAAGATAACTATGGCTACACCTTC
CAISDSGTEDNYGYTF
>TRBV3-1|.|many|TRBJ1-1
TGTGCCAGCAGCCAAGACCAGCCGGGACACGGGTTCGATATGAACACTGAAGCTTTCTTT
CASSQDQPGHGFDMNTEAFF
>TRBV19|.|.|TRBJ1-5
TGTGCCAGTAGTATAAGGGATAGCAATCAGCCCCAGCATTTT
CASSIRDSNQPQHF